The rows below give T cell receptor beta chains drawn from one sample of a study of blood T cell repertoires in COVID-19. Data came from immunoSEQ multiplex PCR; TCRdb stores just in-frame clones and leaves some out. The sample yields 250,000 to 400,000 clones, roughly 91% seen once. Sequenced: peripheral blood. Receptors were obtained from a man aged 50-60 years with active or convalescent COVID-19. Each CDR3 is given without its conserved first and last residue. The order of the fields is CDR3 length, clone size, V gene, CDR3 protein. The listing skips clone size in some rows; elsewhere it reads once, few, many or a size class.

16,.,TRBV4-3,ASSQSPRSGSTNEKLF
10,once,TRBV28,ASSLPRSGYT
21,.,TRBV15,ATSRGKGEELAHPNWGTDTQY
13,few,TRBV5-1,ASSLASGVYNEQF
11,.,TRBV9,ASSVAAEYEQY
13,.,TRBV6-5,ASRKGGLNTGELF
14,.,TRBV27,ASSGPPLAGAETQY
11,.,TRBV6-1,ASSEDWQGGYT
14,.,TRBV4-3,ASSPEATGSVYGYT
15,.,TRBV7-3,ASSLTATSWGTDTQY
11,.,TRBV6-5,ASSQSRQTEAF
14,.,TRBV24-1,ATSDSGTGENEKLF
10,.,TRBV2,ASSGRGSPLH
16,.,TRBV27,ASSPALWGLANTGELF
13,.,TRBV3-1/TRBV3-2,ASSQGELDTGELF
12,.,TRBV3-1/TRBV3-2,ASSRDRAGQPQH
13,.,TRBV15,ATSRDIGETEKLF
12,.,TRBV5-8,ASSYSGGGEKLF
13,.,TRBV19,ASTPAASGFYEQY
14,.,TRBV5-1,ASSLLAGGSTYEQY
14,few,TRBV7-2,ASSLSVRDLAGELF
13,.,TRBV2,ASSVKTSGGYEQF
11,.,TRBV28,ASRDRDLYEQY
15,once,TRBV27,ASSLSYSTAPNYGYT
13,.,TRBV19,ASTGGGSSYNEQF
12,.,TRBV5-1,ASSPVWSQETQY
13,.,TRBV10-3,ATTSGSRGTDTQY
11,once,TRBV28,ASSARGNYGYT
13,.,TRBV6-1,ASSETAGGYNEQF
10,.,TRBV18,ASSPGINIQY
14,.,TRBV19,ASSIAQGLTTDTQY
12,.,TRBV29-1,SVRTDTTNEKLF
11,.,TRBV4-1,ASSQGLAGEQF
15,.,TRBV5-1,ASSGSPGGLGSETQY
12,few,TRBV4-1,ASTQGGSYNEQF
14,.,TRBV2,ASSPRAGGVGGELF
9,.,TRBV2,ASTYSREQY
13,few,TRBV5-1,ASSLGGTQNSPLH
11,.,TRBV30,AWSVLEGGGYT
14,once,TRBV7-3,ASSWTVPRGTGELF
12,.,TRBV25-1,ASSRAGDPYEQY
14,.,TRBV19,ASTLTGGASTDTQY
14,.,TRBV2,ASRGQHAGTNEKLF
12,.,TRBV5-1,ASSLEGGGNTIY
15,.,TRBV27,ASSLGRREGGTDTQY
14,.,TRBV7-6,ASSPGTGDINSPLH
14,once,TRBV19,ASSMGSQIAKNIQY
12,.,TRBV3-1/TRBV3-2,ASSLGQGGTEAF